This entry describes one T cell receptor beta chain. The antigen remains unidentified. This sample stems from a study of cytomegalovirus exposure and HLA in healthy donors. General study findings and limits: An analysis that was carried out later associated approximately 17,000 TCR beta sequences with HLA alleles at 0.05 false discovery rate. Analyzed later, most CMV-associated TCR beta chains appeared HLA-restricted. Later analysis indicated greater clonal expansion among HLA-associated TCR beta chains than among equally common other chains. The study listed under 200 cytomegalovirus-associated TCR beta chains.

Vbeta (60) and Jbeta (13) primers were used in the PCR. Measured with immunoSEQ multiplex PCR; TCRdb has only the in-frame clones, and not every one. The sample includes more than 100,000 clones. The specimen was PBMCs. The clonotype was recovered from a man aged 40-50 years in good health and CMV-seronegative.

The CDR3, as DNA: TGCGCCAGCAGCCAAGGACTAGCGGTTACTTGGGTGAACACCGGGGAGCTGTTTTTT. Translated: CASSQGLAVTWVNTGELFF. The chain employs TRBV4-1 and TRBJ2-2; the match to TRBD2 covers 9 bases. V shed 1 base, J shed 1 base, and the junction held 10 bases outside the gene matches. This CDR3 spans 19 amino acids. Germline CDR1 and CDR2: MGHRA and YSYEKL.